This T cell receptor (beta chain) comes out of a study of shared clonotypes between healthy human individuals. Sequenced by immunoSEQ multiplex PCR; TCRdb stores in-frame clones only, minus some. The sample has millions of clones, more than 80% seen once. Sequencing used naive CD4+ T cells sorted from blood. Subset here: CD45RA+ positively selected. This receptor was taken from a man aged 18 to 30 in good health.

The CDR3 protein is CASSPAGTGAYEQYF. DNA for the CDR3: TGTGCCAGCAGCCCCGCTGGGACAGGGGCCTACGAGCAGTACTTC. This rearrangement joins TRBV7-2 to TRBJ2-7; 10 positions match TRBD1. Germline V gene sequence: CDR1 SGHTA, CDR2 FQGNSA. Germline trimming cut 5 bases from V and 2 bases from J; bases unmatched to any gene: 6. This CDR3 region has 15 residues.